A single T cell receptor beta chain is shown here with its context. Its antigen remains unknown. The sample is drawn from a study of Ad26.COV2.S vaccination and SARS-CoV-2 variants. Treatment given: some 20 received Ad26.COV2.S at low or high dose, single or two shots; about 5 received placebo; per-sample allocation not given. The investigators took samples on day 63 after the first vaccine or placebo injection. The vaccine delivered Wuhan-strain SARS-CoV-2 spike through an Ad26 vector. Points from the study as a whole: It was found that vaccine and placebo recipients had similar non-spike TCR breadth. In vaccinated individuals, spike-specific CD8+ and CD4+ T cell responses reportedly displayed substantial breadth.

TCRdb's table, derived via immunoSEQ multiplex PCR, lists solely in-frame clones and lacks some. The sample holds a few hundred thousand clones; about four fifths are singletons and the top ten take roughly 7.4%. V was clipped by 2 bases and J by 5 bases, with 11 bases between them. The germline V gene encodes CDR1 MGHRA and CDR2 YSYEKL. The CDR3 length is 14 residues. This clonotype was obtained from a person aged 18-60 years who received the Ad26.COV2.S COVID-19 vaccine or a placebo. This chain joins TRBV4-1 and TRBJ2-3, with D maybe TRBD2 (6 bases). This material consisted of peripheral blood, taken in a trial of Ad26.COV2.S vaccine versus placebo. CDR3 region: CASSQRESRDTQYF. DNA for the CDR3: TGCGCCAGCAGCCAACGGGAGTCCCGAGATACGCAGTATTTT.